Listed below are T cell receptor beta chains from one sample, sequenced in a study of blood T cell repertoires in COVID-19. This table comes from immunoSEQ multiplex PCR, and its TCRdb copy is limited to in-frame clones, with some not included. The table shows 200,000 to 250,000 clones, with 70% to 90% occurring only once. The source material was PBMCs or T cells enriched from blood (not recorded which). Every receptor here comes from a man between 25 and 39 years old who had recovered from COVID-19. Each CDR3 is given with its conserved first and last residue. Fields, in order: D gene, V gene, J gene, clone size, CDR3 DNA, CDR3 protein. A D gene is named only where the DNA matches it firmly. Clone size, where shown, is once, few, many, or a class for clones that have expanded.

>TRBD2|TRBV27|TRBJ2-3|-
TGTGCCAGCTACCCCTTAGCGGGAGCTAGCACAGATACGCAGTATTTT
CASYPLAGASTDTQYF
>-|TRBV15|TRBJ1-4|-
TGTGCCACCAGCAGAGAACAAGGGGCGTCTGAAAAACTGTTTTTT
CATSREQGASEKLFF
>TRBD1|TRBV29-1|TRBJ2-7|-
TGCAGCGTTGATGGAGGGACAGGGGGCTCCAACGAGCAGTACTTC
CSVDGGTGGSNEQYF
>TRBD1|TRBV7-9|TRBJ2-5|-
TGTGCCAGCAACCGGGACAGGGTCATGGAGACCCAGTACTTC
CASNRDRVMETQYF
>-|TRBV19|TRBJ2-1|-
TGTGCCAGTAGGGGGCAGGGGACGGATGAGCAGTTCTTC
CASRGQGTDEQFF
>-|TRBV29-1|TRBJ2-3|-
TGCAGCGTTTCCTTAATCCGCACAGATACGCAGTATTTT
CSVSLIRTDTQYF
>-|TRBV7-2|TRBJ1-3|-
TGTGCCAGCAGCTTAGTAAACCAGGGATACTCTGGAAACACCATATATTTT
CASSLVNQGYSGNTIYF
>TRBD2|TRBV7-8|TRBJ2-5|-
TGTGCCAGCAGCCCTACTAGCGGGGGAGAGACCCAGTACTTC
CASSPTSGGETQYF
>-|TRBV7-2|TRBJ2-2|-
TGTGCCAGCAGCTCGCGAACGACAGGTCGGCCCGGGGAGCTGTTTTTT
CASSSRTTGRPGELFF
>TRBD1|TRBV27|TRBJ1-6|-
TGTGCCAGCAGGGGGACAGGGAGTTCCTATAATTCACCCCTCCACTTT
CASRGTGSSYNSPLHF
>-|TRBV28|TRBJ1-5|few
TGTGCCAGCAGTTCGGGGACAAATCAGCCCCAGCATTTT
CASSSGTNQPQHF
>TRBD1|TRBV3-1/TRBV3-2|TRBJ1-1|-
TGTGCCAGCAGCCTCGAGACAGGGTTACACACTGAAGCTTTCTTT
CASSLETGLHTEAFF
>-|TRBV6-2/TRBV6-3|TRBJ2-5|-
TGTGCCAGCAGTTATGAACCACCTAATCAAGAGACCCAGTACTTC
CASSYEPPNQETQYF
>TRBD2|TRBV9|TRBJ2-1|-
TGTGCCAGCAGCGTGGGGGGGACTAACAATGAGCAGTTCTTC
CASSVGGTNNEQFF
>TRBD1|TRBV24-1|TRBJ1-2|-
TGTGCCACCAGTGACCCCGACAGGGCTTATAACCCCTATGGCTACACCTTC
CATSDPDRAYNPYGYTF
>TRBD1|TRBV28|TRBJ1-2|-
TGTGCCAGCAGTGCCGGGACAGTCAATGGCTACACCTTC
CASSAGTVNGYTF
>TRBD2|TRBV14|TRBJ2-7|-
TGTGCCAGCAGCCAAGGACGAACCGGGACTAGAGCCCACGAGCAGTACTTC
CASSQGRTGTRAHEQYF
>TRBD2|TRBV9|TRBJ2-1|few
TGTGCCAGCAGCTTGGGACTACGGCATGAGCAGTTCTTC
CASSLGLRHEQFF
>-|TRBV7-8|TRBJ2-5|-
TGTGCCAGCAGCGTCCAAACAGGACAGCGACAAGAGACCCAGTACTTC
CASSVQTGQRQETQYF
>TRBD1|TRBV5-1|TRBJ1-6|-
TGCGCCAGCACACCGGACAGGGGGTTTAATTCACCCCTCCACTTT
CASTPDRGFNSPLHF
>TRBD1|TRBV27|TRBJ1-1|-
TGTGCCAGCAGTTTGGGACAGGGCATTGAAGCTTTCTTT
CASSLGQGIEAFF
>TRBD1|TRBV11-1|TRBJ2-7|-
TGTGCCAGCAGCTCCGGACAGGGGACCTACGAGCAGTACTTC
CASSSGQGTYEQYF
>TRBD2|TRBV5-6|TRBJ2-3|-
TGTGCCACCAGACTAGCGGGGGGTCTGAATACGCAGTATTTT
CATRLAGGLNTQYF
>TRBD1|TRBV18|TRBJ2-7|-
TGTGCCAGCTCACCACAGTCGGGACAGGGGACCTACGAGCAGTACTTC
CASSPQSGQGTYEQYF
>TRBD1|TRBV5-1|TRBJ1-2|-
TGCGCCAGCAGCTCCGGCGGGACAGTAGCTAACTATGGCTACACCTTC
CASSSGGTVANYGYTF
>-|TRBV11-2|TRBJ2-1|-
TGTGCCAGCAGCTTATGGCAGGGGTCCCCCAATGAGCAGTTCTTC
CASSLWQGSPNEQFF
>-|TRBV19|TRBJ1-6|-
TGTGCCAGTAGTGTACAGGGTGGTAATTCACCCCTCCACTTT
CASSVQGGNSPLHF
>TRBD2|TRBV28|TRBJ2-7|-
TGTGCCAGCAGACGGGGGACTAGCGGGGACCCCTGGCAGTACTTC
CASRRGTSGDPWQYF
>-|TRBV7-2|TRBJ2-2|-
TGTGCCAGCAGCTTAGGGACAGACCCGCTTTCGGTCGGGGAGCTGTTTTTT
CASSLGTDPLSVGELFF
>-|TRBV10-1|TRBJ2-3|once
TGCGCCAGCATGTCACTAGCATCAGATACGCAGTATTTT
CASMSLASDTQYF
>TRBD2|TRBV19|TRBJ2-7|-
TGTGCCAGTAGTACGGGGGGCGAGCAGTACTTC
CASSTGGEQYF
>-|TRBV28|TRBJ1-2|-
TGTGCCAGCAGTCGTAATGGCTACACCTTC
CASSRNGYTF
>TRBD1|TRBV19|TRBJ1-2|-
TGTGCCAGTAGTGGGGGGACAGGGATTTTCGACTATGGCTACACCTTC
CASSGGTGIFDYGYTF
>-|TRBV10-3|TRBJ1-1|-
TGTGCCATCAGTGACTTAACTAGTTCTGCTTTCTTT
CAISDLTSSAFF
>-|TRBV25-1|TRBJ2-7|-
TGTGCCAGCAGTGAATTTCCCGCAGGGGCCTACGAGCAGTACTTC
CASSEFPAGAYEQYF
>-|TRBV24-1|TRBJ2-1|-
TGTGCCACCAGTGATATGGGGGACTCCCGTAATGAGCAGTTCTTC
CATSDMGDSRNEQFF
>-|TRBV3-1/TRBV3-2|TRBJ1-2|-
TGTGCCAGCAGCCATGAGTCGAATTATGGCTACACCTTC
CASSHESNYGYTF
>-|TRBV27|TRBJ2-7|few
TGTGCCAGCAGTTTAAGCCCCCGCTACGAGCAGTACTTC
CASSLSPRYEQYF
>-|TRBV6-1|TRBJ1-2|-
TGTGCCAGCAGTGAACGGAGTAACCCTTATGGCTACACCTTC
CASSERSNPYGYTF
>TRBD1|TRBV2|TRBJ1-2|-
TGTGCCAGCAGTGAGGGCCCGGACAGGGGCTATGGCTACACCTTC
CASSEGPDRGYGYTF
>TRBD1|TRBV28|TRBJ1-6|-
TGTGCCAGCACCATAGACAGGGGCGTGTCACCCCTCCACTTT
CASTIDRGVSPLHF
>-|TRBV27|TRBJ2-3|-
TGTGCCAGCAGTTTATTATTCCCAGATACGCAGTATTTT
CASSLLFPDTQYF
>-|TRBV7-2|TRBJ1-1|-
TGTGCCAGCAGCGCATCCACCCAGAGGCACACTGAAGCTTTCTTT
CASSASTQRHTEAFF
>TRBD1|TRBV13|TRBJ2-7|-
TGTGCCAGCAGCCCTAGACAGGGAGTGGTCGAGCAGTACTTC
CASSPRQGVVEQYF
>-|TRBV30|TRBJ1-5|-
TGTGCCTGGAGTGTCGAGATAAATCAGCCCCAGCATTTT
CAWSVEINQPQHF
>-|TRBV25-1|TRBJ1-4|once
TGTGCCAGCAGTGCGGGGGACAAACTGTTTTTT
CASSAGDKLFF
>TRBD1|TRBV5-4|TRBJ2-3|-
TGTGCCAGCAGTTTACAGGGGAGAGATACGCAGTATTTT
CASSLQGRDTQYF
>TRBD1|TRBV9|TRBJ1-2|-
TGTGCCAGCAGCGTAGCCGACAGGGGGCCAGGGGATGGCTACACCTTC
CASSVADRGPGDGYTF
>-|TRBV25-1|TRBJ1-1|-
TGTGCCAGCACGTTGGGGCCTGAAGCTTTCTTT
CASTLGPEAFF
>-|TRBV2|TRBJ1-3|-
TGTGCCAGCAGACAGGGAGCTGGAAACACCATATATTTT
CASRQGAGNTIYF
>-|TRBV3-1/TRBV3-2|TRBJ1-3|-
TGTGCCAGCAGCCAAGGAAGCGGCAGCGGAAACACCATATATTTT
CASSQGSGSGNTIYF
>TRBD2|TRBV5-1|TRBJ2-1|-
TGCGCCAGCAGCACAACTAGCGGAAATTACAATGAGCAGTTCTTC
CASSTTSGNYNEQFF
>-|TRBV5-6|TRBJ2-5|-
TGTGCCAGCAGCTTTTTTGGGGCGGGGGAGACCCAGTACTTC
CASSFFGAGETQYF
>TRBD1|TRBV5-1|TRBJ1-4|-
TGCGCCAGCAGCCGACAGGGTTCGGAAGAAAAACTGTTTTTT
CASSRQGSEEKLFF